What follows are 29 T cell receptor beta chains derived from one specimen sequenced in a study of cytomegalovirus exposure and HLA in healthy donors. A multiplex PCR was run with 60 Vbeta primers and 13 Jbeta primers. Libraries were prepared by immunoSEQ multiplex PCR; TCRdb keeps only in-frame clonotypes and omits some of them. The sample records 75,000 to 100,000 clones, about 70% being singletons. Specimen: PBMCs. The receptors originated from a man aged 60 to 75 in good health and CMV-seronegative.

The rearrangement joins TRBV2 to TRBJ2-3; 12 nucleotides align to TRBD2. Germline V lookup: CDR1 SNHLY, CDR2 FYNNEI. V gave up 7 bases and J gave up 5 bases; unmatched junction bases: 22. The length of the CDR3 is 20 residues. CDR3 region: CASTRERLAGAVPGRDTQYF. The DNA of the CDR3 is TGTGCCAGCACGAGGGAGAGACTAGCGGGAGCGGTGCCAGGGCGAGATACGCAGTATTTT.

This clone was detected only once. The chain has TRBV28 and TRBJ2-7, with TRBD1 matching 7 bases. CDR1 and CDR2 from the germline V gene are MDHEN and SYDVKM. The CDR3 contains 13 residues. V shed 5 bases and J 4 bases; nucleotides not matched to a gene: 5. In DNA form, the CDR3 reads TGTGCCAGCAGTAAGGGGGCTCTATACGAGCAGTACTTC. The encoded protein is CASSKGALYEQYF.

The rearrangement uses TRBV23-1 and TRBJ1-5; the D gene is possibly TRBD1 (5 bases). TRBV23-1 is identified as an open reading frame with a role that is uncertain. V was shortened by 0 bases and J by 7 bases, with 10 bases between the two germline ends. The CDR3 spans 14 residues. The CDR3 reads CASSQSLTEQPQHF. The CDR3 DNA is TGCGCCAGCAGTCAATCCTTGACAGAACAGCCCCAGCATTTT.

The chain carries TRBV29-1 and TRBJ2-7, with a possible D match to TRBD2 (6 bases). Germline CDR1 and CDR2: SQVTM and ANQGSEA. Trimming removed 7 bases at V and 3 bases at J, with 10 bases between. The CDR3 is 11 amino acids. The CDR3 is CSAWRGYEQYF. In DNA, the CDR3 is TGCAGCGCCTGGAGGGGCTACGAGCAGTACTTC.

This chain links TRBV2 with TRBJ2-3; no clear D. Trimming took off 7 bases at V and 3 bases at J, with 14 bases between the two ends. This CDR3 comprises 14 residues. Germline CDR1 SNHLY, CDR2 FYNNEI. CDR3 protein: CASNPAVATDTQYF. Written as DNA, the CDR3 is TGTGCCAGCAACCCAGCCGTAGCAACAGATACGCAGTATTTT. Filled out from reference TRBV2 and TRBJ2-3, the complete variable domain reads EPEVTQTPSHQVTQMGQEVILRCVPISNHLYFYWYRQILGQKVEFLVSFYNNEISEKSEIFDDQFSVERPDGSNFTLKIRSTKLEDSAMYFCASNPAVATDTQYFGPGTRLTVL.

This clone was detected only a few times. The chain is built from TRBV2 and TRBJ1-2, with a weak D call TRBD1 (6 bases). V dropped 7 bases and J dropped 2 bases, with 14 bases sitting between them. Germline lookup yields CDR1 SNHLY and CDR2 FYNNEI. CDR3 length: 14 residues. The CDR3 DNA is TGTGCCAGCACTCAGGGAGGGGGAAACTATGGCTACACCTTC. The encoded protein is CASTQGGGNYGYTF.

This chain joins TRBV5-1 and TRBJ2-1; D remains ambiguous. The CDR3 contains 15 residues. Germline V lookup: CDR1 SGHRS, CDR2 YFSETQ. V lost 4 bases to trimming and J lost 3 bases, with 14 bases between them. CDR3: CASSRYRTDYNEQFF. The CDR3 nucleotides read TGCGCCAGCAGCCGGTATCGAACAGACTACAATGAGCAGTTCTTC. The variable domain in full, with the rest retrieved from reference TRBV5-1 and TRBJ2-1, is KAGVTQTPRYLIKTRGQQVTLSCSPISGHRSVSWYQQTPGQGLQFLFEYFSETQRNKGNFPGRFSGRQFSNSRSEMNVSTLELGDSALYLCASSRYRTDYNEQFFGPGTRLTVL.

This clone came up once. This rearrangement joins TRBV7-8 to TRBJ2-5; 9 bases map to TRBD1. The germline CDR1 and CDR2 sequences are SGHVS and FQNEAQ. The trim removed 5 bases at V and 5 bases at J, leaving 3 bases unmatched. CDR3 length: 13 residues. The CDR3 reads CASSQGQGETQYF. Here the CDR3 DNA reads TGTGCCAGCAGCCAGGGACAGGGCGAGACCCAGTACTTC.

The chain combines TRBV2 with TRBJ1-6, with TRBD1 matching 9 bases. Per the germline V gene, CDR1 is SNHLY and CDR2 is FYNNEI. This CDR3 contains 13 residues. J was trimmed by 8 bases and V by 4 bases; bases with no gene match: 0. This CDR3 is CASSGDRDSPLHF. The CDR3 DNA sequence: TGTGCCAGCAGTGGGGACAGGGATTCACCCCTCCACTTT. The entire variable domain, with the rest obtained from reference TRBV2 and TRBJ1-6, is as follows: EPEVTQTPSHQVTQMGQEVILRCVPISNHLYFYWYRQILGQKVEFLVSFYNNEISEKSEIFDDQFSVERPDGSNFTLKIRSTKLEDSAMYFCASSGDRDSPLHFGNGTRLTVT.

The rearrangement joins TRBV25-1 to TRBJ2-5; D is uncertain. The CDR3 runs to 13 residues. The ends were cut back, 6 bases at V and 4 bases at J, with 12 bases in the middle. The V gene's germline CDR1 is MGHDK and CDR2 SYGVNS. The CDR3 DNA follows: TGTGCCAGCAGCTCTCGGGTGGGAGAGACCCAGTACTTC. Its translation: CASSSRVGETQYF.

The chain uses TRBV5-1 and TRBJ2-7; D might be TRBD1 (5 bases). V was trimmed by 4 bases and J by 0 bases, leaving 14 bases between them. This CDR3 contains 15 residues. Germline CDR1 SGHRS, CDR2 YFSETQ. The CDR3 bases are TGCGCCAGCAGCCCGACAGCCTCGAGCTCCTACGAGCAGTACTTC. It is translated as CASSPTASSSYEQYF.

The chain is built from TRBV7-2 and TRBJ1-3, with D perhaps matching TRBD1 (6 bases). The ends were cut back, 3 bases at V and 4 bases at J, with 10 bases in the middle. This CDR3 contains 14 residues. The germline V gene has CDR1 SGHTA and CDR2 FQGNSA. This CDR3 is CASSFKGEGNTIYF. CDR3 in DNA: TGTGCCAGCAGCTTTAAGGGGGAAGGAAACACCATATATTTT.

V gene TRBV10-2 combines with J gene TRBJ2-3; TRBD2 matches at 11 bases. Trimming took 4 bases from V and 5 from J; bases not matched to a gene: 8. CDR3 length: 16 residues. Germline V CDR1 and CDR2: WSHSY, SAAADI. CDR3 nucleotide sequence: TGCGCCAGCAGTGTAAATAGCGGGGGGGCCGGAGATACGCAGTATTTT. This codes for CASSVNSGGAGDTQYF.

The chain is built from TRBV6-6 and TRBJ2-7; TRBD1 is a possible D gene (6 bases). Germline V gives CDR1 MNHNY, CDR2 SVGAGI (reference sequence). Trimming took off 8 bases at V and 2 bases at J, with 22 bases between the two ends. The CDR3 sequence is 16 residues long. The CDR3 region has the DNA TGTGCCAGCCGATCGAAACAGGGAAAAGGCACCTACGAGCAGTACTTC. It specifies CASRSKQGKGTYEQYF.

J is TRBJ1-5 and V is TRBV19, with 7 bases lining up with TRBD1. The length of the CDR3 is 14 residues. Germline trimming cut 3 bases from V and 4 bases from J; bases unmatched to any gene: 3. Germline V gene lookup returns CDR1 LNHDA and CDR2 SQIVND (reference sequence). CDR3 DNA sequence: TGTGCCAGTAGTATCGACAGGGAGAATCAGCCCCAGCATTTT. This codes for CASSIDRENQPQHF.

This clone has just a few counts. V gene TRBV7-2 combines with J gene TRBJ2-5; 8 bases match TRBD2. There are 14 residues in the CDR3. The germline gives CDR1 SGHTA, CDR2 FQGNSA. The V gene end was trimmed by 1 base and the J gene end by 5 bases; junction bases not matched to a gene: 3. CDR3 region: CASSLVSGGETQYF. The DNA for the CDR3 is TGTGCCAGCAGCTTAGTTTCGGGAGGGGAGACCCAGTACTTC.

The CDR3 DNA follows: TGTGCCACCAGCAGAGATCTAAATGGCTACACCTTC. The encoded protein is CATSRDLNGYTF. The rearrangement links TRBV15 to TRBJ1-2, with D uncertain. CDR1 is LNHNV and CDR2 is YYDKDF in the germline V gene (reference sequence). Deletions cut 0 bases from V and 6 bases from J, with 5 bases between. The CDR3 length is 12 residues. The variable domain in full, with the rest retrieved from reference TRBV15 and TRBJ1-2, is DAMVIQNPRYQVTQFGKPVTLSCSQTLNHNVMYWYQQKSSQAPKLLFHYYDKDFNNEADTPDNFQSRRPNTSFCFLDIRSPGLGDTAMYLCATSRDLNGYTFGSGTRLTVV.

The genes are TRBV2 and TRBJ1-4, with D unresolved. This CDR3 is built from 15 residues. CDR1 and CDR2 from the germline V gene are SNHLY and FYNNEI. Trimming pared 11 bases from V and 3 bases from J, leaving 19 bases between. This chain's CDR3 is CASMPGVLANEKLFF. The CDR3 DNA reads TGTGCCTCAATGCCGGGTGTTCTTGCTAATGAAAAACTGTTTTTT. Based on the CDR3 plus reference TRBV2 and TRBJ1-4, the full variable domain is EPEVTQTPSHQVTQMGQEVILRCVPISNHLYFYWYRQILGQKVEFLVSFYNNEISEKSEIFDDQFSVERPDGSNFTLKIRSTKLEDSAMYFCASMPGVLANEKLFFGSGTQLSVL.

This clone was recorded a few times. The rearrangement uses TRBV4-1 and TRBJ1-3, with a possible D match to TRBD1 (5 bases). CDR1 and CDR2 (germline): MGHRA, YSYEKL. The CDR3 totals 17 residues. V was pared by 0 bases and J by 4 bases, with 16 bases between. Here the CDR3 DNA reads TGCGCCAGCAGCCAAGACAGGGCCCAGCCCGGAGGAAACACCATATATTTT. Its translation: CASSQDRAQPGGNTIYF.

This sequence joins TRBV7-8 and TRBJ2-1; the match to TRBD2 covers 12 bases. The CDR3 totals 16 residues. V lost 2 bases, J lost 6 bases, and 5 bases stayed unmatched. The germline CDR1 and CDR2 sequences are SGHVS and FQNEAQ. CDR3 protein: CASSLPGLAGSNEQFF. As DNA, the CDR3 is TGTGCCAGCAGCTTACCTGGACTAGCGGGATCCAATGAGCAGTTCTTC.

A few counts support this clone. The chain carries TRBV5-1 and TRBJ2-1; a possible D gene is TRBD2 (6 bases). Germline loops: CDR1 SGHRS, CDR2 YFSETQ. The CDR3 consists of 14 residues. V was shortened by 0 bases and J by 7 bases, with 11 bases between the two germline ends. In nucleotides, the CDR3 is TGCGCCAGCAGCTTGGTCGGGGGTGCAAATGAGCAGTTCTTC. It specifies CASSLVGGANEQFF.

For the CDR3, the DNA is TGTGCCAGCAGTGAAGCTTACGGGAACACTGAAGCTTTCTTT. Protein product: CASSEAYGNTEAFF. The chain couples TRBV6-1 to TRBJ1-1, with D hard to call. The CDR3 contains 14 residues. Germline CDR1 reads MNHNS; CDR2 reads SASEGT. The ends were cut back, 0 bases at V and 1 base at J, with 6 bases in the middle.

The gene calls are TRBV6-1 and TRBJ2-1, with D possibly TRBD2 on 5 matching bases. The CDR3 contains 13 residues. V shed 1 base and J shed 12 bases, with 13 bases lying between them. CDR1 and CDR2 from the germline V gene are MNHNS and SASEGT. The DNA for the CDR3 is TGTGCCAGCAGTGAAGTATCGGGGTTCTGGCAGTTCTTC. Its protein product is CASSEVSGFWQFF.

The V gene is TRBV4-1, the J gene TRBJ2-3; a possible D gene is TRBD2 (5 bases). There are 16 residues in the CDR3. With 0 bases removed from V and 3 bases from J, the gap between germline ends came to 13 bases. Germline loops: CDR1 MGHRA, CDR2 YSYEKL. For the CDR3, the DNA is TGCGCCAGCAGCCAAGAAGGGTGGACTTCTACAGATACGCAGTATTTT. Encoded protein: CASSQEGWTSTDTQYF.

The chain carries TRBV18 and TRBJ1-6; 7 bases align to TRBD1. Trimming removed 2 bases from V and 14 bases from J; junction bases left unmatched: 24. The CDR3 is made up of 19 amino acids. From germline, CDR1 is KGHSH and CDR2 LQKENI. Here the CDR3 DNA reads TGTGCCAGCTCACCAAACATCAACCTCGGACAGGCTCCTATATCGGCCCTCCACTTT. Its protein product is CASSPNINLGQAPISALHF.

V usage is TRBV10-3 and J usage is TRBJ2-5, with a possible D match to TRBD1 (7 bases). Germline V gene lookup returns CDR1 ENHRY and CDR2 SYGVKD. V lost 3 bases, J lost 1 base, and 12 bases lay in between. CDR3 length: 15 amino acids. CDR3 amino acids: CAISDSGGIQETQYF. The CDR3 DNA is TGTGCCATCAGTGATTCAGGGGGGATCCAAGAGACCCAGTACTTC.

V is TRBV7-2 and J is TRBJ2-2; the match to TRBD2 covers 8 bases. There are 12 residues in the CDR3. Germline V gene sequence: CDR1 SGHTA, CDR2 FQGNSA. V trimming: 5 bases; J trimming: 15 bases; junction bases outside the gene matches: 8. The CDR3 DNA sequence: TGTGCCAGCAGCCTAGGCGGGAGGTCGGTGTTTTTT. Its translation: CASSLGGRSVFF.

The V and J genes are TRBV6-5 and TRBJ1-6; a possible D gene is TRBD1 (5 bases). This CDR3 spans 15 amino acids. Deletions cut 5 bases from V and 4 bases from J, with 12 bases between. The germline gives CDR1 MNHEY, CDR2 SVGAGI. In DNA form, the CDR3 reads TGTGCCAGCAGTCCTGACAGTCCTTATAATTCACCCCTCCACTTT. This sequence encodes CASSPDSPYNSPLHF.

The chain carries TRBV2 and TRBJ2-7; 7 nucleotides line up with TRBD2. The V gene end was trimmed by 6 bases and the J gene end by 0 bases; junction bases not matched to a gene: 11. In germline, CDR1 is SNHLY, CDR2 FYNNEI. CDR3 length: 16 residues. CDR3 residues: CASRPPLAGVSYEQYF. The CDR3, as DNA: TGTGCCAGCAGGCCCCCCCTCGCGGGAGTCTCCTACGAGCAGTACTTC.